The 17 T cell receptor beta chains listed next were all sequenced from one sample in a study of Graves' ophthalmopathy and Graves' hyperthyroidism. Amplification targeted the TCR beta CDR3 regions, with RNA transcripts as the source material. Amplification began with first-round RT-PCR using HTBI primers, then second-round multiplex PCR was performed. TCRdb recomputed calls from the multiplex PCR reads with MiXCR, one row per CDR3 protein. The repertoire has 150,000 to 200,000 distinct CDR3 sequences, around 39% of them found once; the top ten carry around 9.3%. The sequencing sample was made of peripheral blood. These receptors originate from a young man with Graves' ophthalmopathy.

This clonotype was recorded many times. V and J are TRBV5-1 and TRBJ2-2; 9 bases match TRBD2. Germline loops: CDR1 SGHRS, CDR2 YFSETQ. CDR3 length equals 16 residues. Trimming at V came to 0 bases and at J to 7 bases, leaving 7 bases not matched to a gene. The CDR3 DNA follows: TGCGCCAGCAGCTTGGTCTCTAGCGGGATCGTCGGGGAGCTGTTTTTT. Protein: CASSLVSSGIVGELFF.

In this sample, this clonotype turned up many times. This rearrangement joins TRBV12-3 or TRBV12-4 to TRBJ2-7; D remains ambiguous. V lost 6 bases to trimming and J lost 4 bases, with 13 bases between them. This CDR3 has 13 residues. CDR3 loop: CASRTVGSYEQYF. CDR3 nucleotides: TGTGCCAGCAGGACGGTCGGAAGTTACGAGCAGTACTTC.

This clonotype has a count of ten or more. The J gene is TRBJ2-7, the V gene TRBV11-3; 7 positions agree with TRBD2. The germline V gene encodes CDR1 SGHNT and CDR2 YENEEA. There are 15 residues in the CDR3. V shed 4 bases, J shed 0 bases, and the junction held 6 bases outside the gene matches. In DNA form, the CDR3 reads TGTGCCAGCAGCTCAAGCGGGACGAGCTCCTACGAGCAGTACTTC. Translating gives CASSSSGTSSYEQYF.

Written as DNA, the CDR3 is TGTGCCAGCAGCGCGACACGGATCAGCTACGAGCAGTACTTC. Translated, it gives CASSATRISYEQYF. This chain links TRBV6-1 with TRBJ2-7; D is ambiguous. Trimming shortened V by 6 bases and J by 3 bases, and 15 bases separated the two germline ends. This CDR3 comprises 14 residues. Per germline, CDR1 MNHNS and CDR2 SASEGT.

This clonotype was counted many times. The gene calls are TRBV12-3 or TRBV12-4 and TRBJ1-1; D may be TRBD1 (6 bases). CDR3 size: 15 residues. V lost 3 bases to trimming and J lost 3 bases, with 14 bases between them. CDR3 protein: CASSLVYEGDTEAFF. The DNA of the CDR3 is TGTGCCAGCAGTTTGGTCTACGAGGGGGACACTGAAGCTTTCTTT.

This clonotype was seen a handful of times. DNA of the CDR3: TGTGCCAGCAGCTACCCCGGACATCCAAACATTCAGTACTTC. Its translation is CASSYPGHPNIQYF. This chain links TRBV7-2 with TRBJ2-4; perhaps TRBD1 as D (5 bases). This CDR3 contains 14 residues. Germline CDR1 reads SGHTA; CDR2 reads FQGNSA. Trimming stripped 4 bases from V and 6 bases from J, with 13 bases between.

The chain is built from TRBV11-2 and TRBJ2-5, with D perhaps TRBD2 (5 bases). There are 13 residues in the CDR3. Trimming shortened V by 8 bases and J by 5 bases, and 15 bases separated the two germline ends. Germline assignment: CDR1 SGHAT and CDR2 FQNNGV. The CDR3: CASSNLAGETQYF. CDR3 nucleotide sequence: TGTGCCAGCTCCAACCTAGCCGGGGAGACCCAGTACTTC.

This clonotype showed up many times. The chain joins TRBV12-3 or TRBV12-4 to TRBJ2-6; either TRBD1 or TRBD2 may fit D (6 bases each). The CDR3 is 15 amino acids. V lost 2 bases and J lost 2, with 7 bases in between. CDR3 nucleotide sequence: TGTGCCAGCAGTTTACGGGGGCCTGGGGCCAACGTCCTGACTTTC. Its protein product is CASSLRGPGANVLTF.

V usage is TRBV10-2 and J usage is TRBJ1-1; a possible D gene is TRBD1 (6 bases). CDR3 length: 13 amino acids. Germline V lookup: CDR1 WSHSY, CDR2 SAAADI. The V end was cut by 7 bases, the J end by 5 bases, with 14 bases between. CDR3 sequence: CASNEYRDTEAFF. DNA of the CDR3: TGCGCCAGCAACGAATACAGGGATACTGAAGCTTTCTTT.

This clonotype has just a few counts. This sequence joins TRBV30 and TRBJ1-2; no clear D gene. The germline V gene has CDR1 GTSNPN and CDR2 SVGIG (reference sequence). The V and J ends lost 1 base and 4 bases respectively, with 13 bases between them. CDR3 length: 14 residues. CDR3 residues: CAWSGTAMGYGYTF. The CDR3 DNA reads as TGTGCCTGGAGTGGGACCGCTATGGGCTATGGCTACACCTTC.

This clonotype is a singleton in its sample. The chain is built from TRBV6-1 and TRBJ1-6, with D hard to call. V dropped 6 bases and J dropped 0 bases, with 15 bases sitting between them. Germline CDR1 reads MNHNS; CDR2 reads SASEGT. This CDR3 is built from 17 residues. The CDR3 is CASSPRGWSSYNSPLHF. As DNA, the CDR3 is TGTGCCAGCAGCCCCCGCGGTTGGAGCTCCTATAATTCACCCCTCCACTTT.

This clonotype was detected ten times or more. The chain carries TRBV7-2 and TRBJ2-2; TRBD1 matches 8 bases. The CDR3 is 16 amino acids. Looked up from germline, CDR1 is SGHTA and CDR2 is FQGNSA. Trimming removed 2 bases from V and 7 bases from J; junction bases left unmatched: 9. Here the CDR3 reads CASSLRVRGQGGELFF. The DNA of the CDR3 is TGTGCCAGCAGCTTACGCGTCAGGGGGCAGGGCGGGGAGCTGTTTTTT.

This clonotype was counted ten times or more. The gene calls are TRBV29-1 and TRBJ2-2, with D perhaps TRBD1 (5 bases). The CDR3 loop spans 16 amino acids. CDR1 is SQVTM and CDR2 is ANQGSEA in the germline V gene. Trimming left V 5 bases short and J 7 bases short, with 23 bases between. The CDR3 sequence: CSVTQPDSAPFGELFF. CDR3 in DNA: TGCAGCGTTACCCAGCCAGACAGTGCGCCCTTCGGGGAGCTGTTTTTT.

The table lists this clonotype with many counts. The V call is TRBV20-1, the J call TRBJ2-5, with TRBD2 matching over 10 bases. The CDR3 is 16 amino acids. Germline CDR1 reads DFQATT; CDR2 reads SNEGSKA (reference sequence). The V segment lost 2 bases and the J segment 3 bases; nucleotides outside the gene matches: 9. The CDR3 is CSARPHSGRTKETQYF. As DNA, the CDR3 is TGCAGTGCTAGACCTCATAGCGGGAGGACGAAAGAGACCCAGTACTTC.

The chain uses TRBV20-1 and TRBJ1-1; D is perhaps TRBD1 (5 bases). Deletions cut 3 bases from V and 3 bases from J, with 17 bases between. The CDR3 covers 15 residues. Germline CDR1 DFQATT, CDR2 SNEGSKA (reference sequence). The CDR3 protein is CSARFNRGIDTEAFF. The DNA of the CDR3 is TGCAGTGCTAGGTTTAATCGGGGGATCGACACTGAAGCTTTCTTT.

This clonotype has a count of ten or more. The rearrangement joins TRBV7-2 to TRBJ2-7; D unclear. Germline values: CDR1 SGHTA, CDR2 FQGNSA. The germline V and J ends were trimmed by 1 base and 0 bases, with 7 bases remaining between them. The CDR3 extends over 14 amino acids. The DNA of the CDR3 is TGTGCCAGCAGCTTAGGCGTAAGCTCCTACGAGCAGTACTTC. It specifies CASSLGVSSYEQYF.

This clonotype was detected many times. The genes are TRBV6-5 and TRBJ2-5, with 10 bases fitting TRBD1. Per germline, CDR1 MNHEY and CDR2 SVGAGI. The CDR3 runs 16 residues. Trimming cost V 6 bases and J 5 bases; bases outside gene matches: 12. The CDR3 nucleotides read TGTGCCAGCAGCCTTACGGGACAGGGGCTCGGGGAGACCCAGTACTTC. Protein sequence: CASSLTGQGLGETQYF.